This T cell receptor (beta chain) was sequenced for a study of blood T cell repertoires in COVID-19. Study information: Sites across the United States, Italy and Spain contributed samples from acute and convalescent COVID-19.

Clinical history reported by participants formed the basis on which cohorts were assigned. Some clones are missing from TCRdb's copy, which holds only in-frame ones; the method was immunoSEQ multiplex PCR. The table records 310,000 or so clones, 87% of them present only once. CDR3 size: 17 residues. V was pared by 0 bases and J by 2 bases, with 13 bases between. The V gene's germline CDR1 is LGHDT and CDR2 YNNKEL (reference sequence). This clone is a singleton in its sample. The chain links TRBV3-1 (or the pseudogene TRBV3-2) to TRBJ2-2; D may be TRBD1 (5 bases). The TCR sequence derives from a woman aged 18 to 35 who had recovered from COVID-19. Sequencing was carried out using PBMCs or T cells enriched from blood (not recorded which). The CDR3 here is CASSQDSVGVNTGELFF. DNA for the CDR3: TGTGCCAGCAGCCAAGATTCAGTAGGGGTAAACACCGGGGAGCTGTTTTTT.